This note documents a single T cell receptor beta chain sequence. Its antigen remains unidentified. The data originate from a study of graft-versus-host responses after intestinal transplantation. The wider study: Each of the recipients got a multivisceral, liver-intestinal, or isolated intestinal transplant. Each patient got anti-thymocyte globulin induction, then tacrolimus and steroids for around three years. Regarding the study as a whole: There was an association between peak levels of circulating GvH clones and early post-transplant HvG declines. Graft-versus-host to host-versus-graft clonal ratios in allografts were high in patients with graft-donor T cell macrochimerism.

From germline, CDR1 is SGDLS and CDR2 YYNGEE. V was pared by 3 bases and J by 0 bases, with 23 bases between. This CDR3 has 19 amino acids. Generated by immunoSEQ multiplex PCR, the TCRdb table keeps only in-frame clones and is missing some. The sample consists of approximately 75,000 clones, around 95% of them appearing once. This chain links TRBV9 with TRBJ2-3, with a possible D match to TRBD2 (6 bases). The material was unstimulated CD8+ T cells sorted from spleen or lymph node cells, obtained before intestinal transplant. The TCR was taken from a human donor who received an intestinal transplant. The CDR3 is CASSGNPGLNPPSTDTQYF. DNA of the CDR3: TGTGCCAGCAGCGGAAATCCGGGACTCAATCCTCCTAGCACAGATACGCAGTATTTT.